Listed here is a single TCR beta chain. The protocol was immunoSEQ multiplex PCR, while the TCRdb copy is restricted to in-frame clones and leaves out a portion. The repertoire holds approximately 180,000 clones, with approximately 84% as singletons. The germline V gene encodes CDR1 SGHTA and CDR2 FQGNSA. The CDR3 is 15 residues long. After removal of 5 bases from V and 4 bases from J, the junction contained 8 bases not matched to a gene. Cohorts were assigned according to the clinical history that participants reported. The data originate from a study of blood T cell repertoires in COVID-19. The TCR was taken from a human donor with acute COVID-19. The donor label of this sample is uncertain. J is TRBJ1-1 and V is TRBV7-2; TRBD1 aligns across 9 bases. The sequenced sample was PBMCs or T cells enriched from blood (not recorded which). DNA of the CDR3: TGTGCCAGCAGCCCTGGAGACAGGGGGGGCACTGAAGCTTTCTTT. It codes for CASSPGDRGGTEAFF.